The clone carrying this T cell receptor (beta chain) was counted at least ten times. What it binds is unknown. The sample originates from a study of T cells in Graves' hyperthyroidism and ophthalmopathy. Study at large: Before any treatment, at initial diagnosis, peripheral blood was collected.

RNA transcripts provided the source from which TCR beta CDR3 regions were amplified. HTBI primers were used for first-round RT-PCR of the TCR CDR3. TCRdb fed the multiplex PCR reads into MiXCR, producing one record per CDR3 protein. The sample lists 300,000 to 450,000 distinct CDR3 sequences, about a sixth occurring once. The V segment lost 10 bases and the J segment 4 bases; nucleotides outside the gene matches: 10. CDR3 length equals 15 residues. Germline V gives CDR1 MNHNS, CDR2 SASEGT. Study results and caveats: A model using 13 V-J features told ophthalmopathy apart from stable hyperthyroidism.

This chain joins TRBV6-1 and TRBJ2-7; 13 nucleotides agree with TRBD2. Sequenced input: blood. The source of this sequence is a woman between 18 and 30 years old with Graves' hyperthyroidism that later progressed to Graves' ophthalmopathy. The CDR3 region is CAIGLAGEGTYEQYF. The CDR3 DNA follows: TGTGCCATAGGACTAGCGGGAGAAGGGACATACGAGCAGTACTTC.